A selection of T cell receptor beta chains follows, all from one sample in a study of blood T cell repertoires in COVID-19. The assay was immunoSEQ multiplex PCR, and TCRdb's table has in-frame clones only and misses some. Of roughly 180,000 clones listed, more than 70% are singletons. The sequenced material came from peripheral blood. The origin of the receptors is a woman aged 55-70 years with acute or convalescent COVID-19. Both conserved end residues are part of each CDR3. Each record gives: J gene, clone size, D gene, V gene, CDR3 protein, CDR3 DNA. D genes are given only for firm matches. Rows give clone size only sometimes, using once, few, many, or a class for an expanded clone.

>TRBJ1-2|.|TRBD1|TRBV28
CASSSLQGGYGYTF
TGTGCCAGCAGTTCACTACAGGGGGGTTATGGCTACACCTTC
>TRBJ2-3|.|TRBD2|TRBV3-1/TRBV3-2
CASSPLPVLAGGTDTQYF
TGTGCCAGCAGCCCGCTACCGGTACTAGCGGGAGGCACAGATACGCAGTATTTT
>TRBJ2-4|.|TRBD2|TRBV6-5
CASSAGLAKNIQYF
TGTGCCAGCTCAGCGGGACTAGCCAAAAACATTCAGTACTTC
>TRBJ2-1|.|.|TRBV6-2/TRBV6-3
CASSQSWRYNEQFF
TGTGCCAGCAGTCAGTCGTGGCGGTACAATGAGCAGTTCTTC
>TRBJ1-5|.|TRBD1|TRBV19
CASSNRGSQPQHF
TGTGCCAGTAGTAACAGGGGGAGTCAGCCCCAGCATTTT
>TRBJ1-1|.|.|TRBV7-2
CASRSSGRSNTEAFF
TGTGCCAGCAGGAGCAGTGGCAGGTCGAACACTGAAGCTTTCTTT
>TRBJ2-7|.|.|TRBV5-8
CASSLYGTRSSYEQYF
TGTGCCAGCAGCTTGTACGGGACTCGCAGCTCCTACGAGCAGTACTTC
>TRBJ1-3|.|TRBD1|TRBV18
CASSPPGTGFSGNTIYF
TGTGCCAGCTCACCACCCGGGACAGGCTTCTCTGGAAACACCATATATTTT
>TRBJ2-3|.|.|TRBV15
CATSRARGDTQYF
TGTGCCACCAGCAGAGCCAGGGGAGATACGCAGTATTTT
>TRBJ1-1|.|.|TRBV7-3
CASSLVAETEAFF
TGTGCCAGCAGCTTAGTGGCAGAAACTGAAGCTTTCTTT
>TRBJ2-7|.|.|TRBV5-4
CASSLPGSSGYEQYF
TGTGCCAGCAGCTTGCCCGGGAGCTCCGGTTACGAGCAGTACTTC
>TRBJ2-2|.|.|TRBV12-5
CASGLTQGNTGELFF
TGTGCTAGTGGTTTGACACAGGGAAACACCGGGGAGCTGTTTTTT
>TRBJ1-5|.|.|TRBV27
CASSFGGGQPQHF
TGTGCCAGCAGTTTCGGGGGTGGCCAGCCCCAGCATTTT
>TRBJ2-2|.|TRBD1|TRBV18
CASSQTGEWTGELFF
TGTGCCAGCTCTCAAACAGGGGAGTGGACCGGGGAGCTGTTTTTT
>TRBJ2-1|.|.|TRBV4-1
CASSQVGLYNEQFF
TGCGCCAGCAGCCAAGTGGGGCTATACAATGAGCAGTTCTTC
>TRBJ1-3|.|.|TRBV2
CASSGTPGNTIYF
TGTGCCAGCAGTGGGACTCCTGGAAACACCATATATTTT
>TRBJ1-2|.|.|TRBV6-1
CASSEPRNGYTF
TGTGCCAGCAGTGAACCCAGGAATGGCTACACCTTC
>TRBJ1-3|.|.|TRBV29-1
CSVGQISGNTIYF
TGCAGCGTGGGACAAATCTCTGGAAACACCATATATTTT
>TRBJ2-5|.|TRBD1|TRBV5-1
CASSLSGDRGETQYF
TGCGCCAGCAGCCTTTCGGGTGACAGGGGGGAGACCCAGTACTTC
>TRBJ1-1|.|TRBD1|TRBV9
CASSVDPSGGINTEAFF
TGTGCCAGCAGCGTAGATCCGTCAGGGGGCATAAACACTGAAGCTTTCTTT
>TRBJ1-5|.|TRBD1|TRBV10-3
CAISSGTGSLEPQHF
TGTGCCATCAGTTCCGGGACAGGGAGTCTTGAGCCCCAGCATTTT
>TRBJ2-1|.|TRBD2|TRBV27
CASSPRLTSGRAVEQFF
TGTGCCAGCAGTCCGCGATTGACTAGCGGGAGGGCGGTTGAGCAGTTCTTC
>TRBJ2-1|.|TRBD2|TRBV19
CASIPRGGPHNEQFF
TGTGCCAGTATCCCCCGCGGGGGGCCACACAATGAGCAGTTCTTC
>TRBJ2-1|.|.|TRBV30
CAWSVLNEQFF
TGTGCCTGGAGTGTACTCAATGAGCAGTTCTTC
>TRBJ1-2|.|TRBD1|TRBV10-3
CAISESGQGVGYGYTF
TGTGCCATCAGTGAGTCCGGACAGGGGGTTGGGTATGGCTACACCTTC
>TRBJ1-1|once|.|TRBV11-2
CASSRAPMNTEAFF
TGTGCCAGCAGCCGAGCCCCCATGAACACTGAAGCTTTCTTT
>TRBJ1-1|.|TRBD1|TRBV10-3
CASRGQTNTEAFF
TGTGCCAGCAGGGGACAGACGAACACTGAAGCTTTCTTT
>TRBJ1-3|many|TRBD1|TRBV2
CASSGTGARSGNTIYF
TGTGCCAGCAGTGGGACAGGGGCAAGATCTGGAAACACCATATATTTT
>TRBJ1-2|.|.|TRBV29-1
CSVGRTDLYGYTF
TGCAGCGTTGGCAGGACAGACCTCTATGGCTACACCTTC
>TRBJ2-1|.|TRBD2|TRBV15
CATSRDGSGSGYNEQFF
TGTGCCACCAGCAGAGATGGTAGCGGGAGCGGGTACAATGAGCAGTTCTTC
>TRBJ1-2|.|.|TRBV6-5
CASAYDRPLVYTF
TGTGCCAGCGCCTACGACAGGCCACTGGTCTACACCTTC
>TRBJ1-5|.|.|TRBV5-5
CASSLGIDQPQHF
TGTGCCAGCAGCTTGGGTATCGATCAGCCCCAGCATTTT
>TRBJ1-1|.|.|TRBV11-3
CASSLAAGTEAFF
TGTGCCAGCAGCTTAGCTGCAGGCACTGAAGCTTTCTTT
>TRBJ2-2|.|TRBD1|TRBV5-1
CASSNRQGARTGELFF
TGCGCCAGCAGTAACAGACAGGGGGCGCGAACCGGGGAGCTGTTTTTT
>TRBJ2-7|.|.|TRBV6-5
CASTRQAYYEQYF
TGTGCCAGCACTCGACAGGCGTACTACGAGCAGTACTTC
>TRBJ2-7|.|.|TRBV5-1
CASSLADTAYEQYF
TGCGCCAGCAGCTTGGCGGACACGGCCTACGAGCAGTACTTC
>TRBJ1-2|.|TRBD1|TRBV10-3
CAISERQGWENYGYTF
TGTGCCATCAGTGAGAGACAGGGGTGGGAAAACTATGGCTACACCTTC
>TRBJ1-1|.|.|TRBV3-1/TRBV3-2
CASSQYPVLPNTEAFF
TGTGCCAGCAGCCAATATCCGGTCCTCCCAAACACTGAAGCTTTCTTT
>TRBJ2-1|once|TRBD2|TRBV19
CASSISGAGTSYNEQFF
TGTGCCAGTAGTATATCGGGAGCGGGGACCTCCTACAATGAGCAGTTCTTC
>TRBJ1-2|few|.|TRBV3-1/TRBV3-2
CASSATANYGYTF
TGTGCCAGCAGCGCGACAGCAAACTATGGCTACACCTTC
>TRBJ1-2|.|TRBD1|TRBV28
CASSSPGQGYGYTF
TGTGCCAGCAGTTCCCCGGGACAGGGCTATGGCTACACCTTC
>TRBJ2-3|.|TRBD2|TRBV7-9
CASSSSPGLSTDTQYF
TGTGCCAGCAGCTCCAGTCCGGGACTAAGCACAGATACGCAGTATTTT
>TRBJ1-2|.|.|TRBV5-1
CASSSLGGGYTF
TGCGCCAGCTCTTCTTTAGGGGGTGGCTACACCTTC
>TRBJ1-5|few|.|TRBV28
CATTGSNQPQHF
TGTGCCACTACAGGGAGCAATCAGCCCCAGCATTTT
>TRBJ1-2|.|TRBD1|TRBV19
CASSIDRDRGRYTF
TGTGCCAGTAGTATAGATCGGGACAGGGGACGCTACACCTTC
>TRBJ1-5|.|TRBD1|TRBV18
CASSPGTGASMPQHF
TGTGCCAGCTCACCCGGGACAGGGGCCAGTATGCCCCAGCATTTT
>TRBJ1-5|.|.|TRBV14
CASSPRARAAQPQHF
TGTGCCAGCAGCCCACGGGCCAGGGCGGCTCAGCCCCAGCATTTT
>TRBJ1-5|once|TRBD1|TRBV6-5
CASSTLTGRSQHF
TGTGCCAGCAGTACTCTGACAGGGAGGTCCCAGCATTTT
>TRBJ1-2|.|TRBD1|TRBV5-1
CASRAGQGNCWDTF
TGCGCCAGCAGAGCCGGACAGGGGAATTGTTGGGACACCTTC
>TRBJ1-1|.|.|TRBV7-9
CAGVNEYYMNTEAFF
TGTGCCGGAGTTAATGAATACTACATGAACACTGAAGCTTTCTTT
>TRBJ1-1|.|.|TRBV28
CASSFPGAVNTEAFF
TGTGCCAGCAGTTTCCCAGGGGCGGTGAACACTGAAGCTTTCTTT
>TRBJ1-5|.|TRBD1|TRBV27
CASRPTGSNQPQHF
TGTGCCAGCAGACCGACAGGGAGCAATCAGCCCCAGCATTTT
>TRBJ2-5|.|TRBD1|TRBV19
CASSIGQGALETQYF
TGTGCCAGTAGTATCGGACAGGGGGCCTTGGAGACCCAGTACTTC
>TRBJ1-6|.|.|TRBV14
CASSQGRPTGSPLHF
TGTGCCAGCAGCCAAGGGAGGCCGACGGGGTCACCCCTCCACTTT
>TRBJ1-2|.|.|TRBV29-1
CSVEGRGTYGYTF
TGCAGCGTTGAGGGCCGCGGGACTTATGGCTACACCTTC
>TRBJ1-2|.|.|TRBV5-4
CASSVDSYYGYTF
TGTGCCAGCAGCGTAGACAGTTACTATGGCTACACCTTC
>TRBJ1-1|.|.|TRBV30
CAWSPGLMNTEAFF
TGTGCCTGGAGTCCGGGACTAATGAACACTGAAGCTTTCTTT
>TRBJ2-1|.|.|TRBV19
CASSPPPYNEQFF
TGTGCCAGTAGCCCCCCTCCTTACAATGAGCAGTTCTTC
>TRBJ1-1|few|.|TRBV18
CASSRKSGPSEAFF
TGTGCCAGCTCACGCAAGAGCGGTCCCAGTGAAGCTTTCTTT
>TRBJ2-5|.|TRBD2|TRBV11-2
CASSHGTSGSKETQYF
TGTGCCAGCAGCCACGGGACTAGCGGGAGTAAGGAGACCCAGTACTTC